The entry that follows covers one T cell receptor beta chain sequence. No antigen is known for it. The data belong to a study of breast tumors, draining lymph nodes, adjacent tissues. One entry per CDR3 protein results from TCRdb running MiXCR on the multiplex PCR reads. The data contain around 13,000 distinct CDR3 sequences, 40% to 55% of them singletons. Trimming took 0 bases from V and 4 from J, leaving 7 bases between them. This CDR3 region has 13 residues. Looked up from germline, CDR1 is LGHNA and CDR2 is YNFKEQ. General study findings and limits: Most tumor T cells seemingly derive from lymph node, then expand in tumor. Tumor repertoires ranked between lymph nodes and nontumor tissue in diversity, with V and J gene preferences.

The sample comprised tumor-adjacent breast tissue. The genes are TRBV4-2 and TRBJ2-7; D is unclear. This TCR was sampled from a female donor with breast cancer. Some clones in this sample may be carry-over from other donors' samples. The CDR3 spells CASSQDGFYEQYF. DNA of the CDR3: TGTGCCAGCAGCCAAGACGGCTTTTACGAGCAGTACTTC.